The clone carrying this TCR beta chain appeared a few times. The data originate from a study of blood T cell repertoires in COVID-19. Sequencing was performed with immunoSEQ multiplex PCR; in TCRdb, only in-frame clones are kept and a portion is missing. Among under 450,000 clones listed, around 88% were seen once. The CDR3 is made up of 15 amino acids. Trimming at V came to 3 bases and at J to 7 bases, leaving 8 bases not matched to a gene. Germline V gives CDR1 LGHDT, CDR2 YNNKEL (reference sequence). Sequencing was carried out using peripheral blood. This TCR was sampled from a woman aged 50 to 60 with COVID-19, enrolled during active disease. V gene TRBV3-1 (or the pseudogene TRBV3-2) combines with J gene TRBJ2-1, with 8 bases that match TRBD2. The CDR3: CASSHSAGGANEQFF. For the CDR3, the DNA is TGTGCCAGCAGCCATTCGGCCGGGGGGGCTAATGAGCAGTTCTTC.